The 19 T cell receptor beta chains given below trace back to one sample, sequenced in a study of blood T cell repertoires in COVID-19. Profiled with immunoSEQ multiplex PCR; TCRdb holds only in-frame clones, not every one. The profile covers about 350,000 clones, with roughly 90% appearing a single time and roughly 4% taken by the ten largest. The sequenced material came from peripheral blood. The receptor set was obtained from a woman aged 55-69 years with COVID-19, enrolled during active disease.

The chain is built from TRBV29-1 and TRBJ2-7, with TRBD2 matching over 7 bases. The CDR3 loop spans 15 amino acids. The ends lost 5 bases at V and 0 bases at J; junction bases unmatched: 10. Germline CDR1 and CDR2: SQVTM and ANQGSEA. The CDR3 DNA sequence: TGCAGCGTTTATGGCGGGGGAAGAGCCTCCTACGAGCAGTACTTC. Protein: CSVYGGGRASYEQYF.

The rearrangement uses TRBV6-1 and TRBJ1-1, with D perhaps matching TRBD1 (5 bases). The V end lost 4 bases, the J end lost 3 bases, and 21 bases lay between the germline ends. The germline V gene has CDR1 MNHNS and CDR2 SASEGT. The CDR3 contains 17 residues. The CDR3 region is CASSAQGKVLSDTEAFF. CDR3 bases: TGTGCCAGCAGTGCGCAGGGTAAGGTTTTATCGGACACTGAAGCTTTCTTT.

This chain uses TRBV6-5 with TRBJ2-1; D is possibly TRBD1 (6 bases). CDR3 length: 13 amino acids. V lost 6 bases to trimming and J lost 8 bases, with 14 bases between them. The V gene's germline CDR1 is MNHEY and CDR2 SVGAGI. The DNA for the CDR3 is TGTGCCAGCAGCTCCACAGGGTTTTATGAGCAGTTCTTC. Protein sequence: CASSSTGFYEQFF.

J is TRBJ1-1 and V is TRBV5-1; D is ambiguous. This CDR3 spans 13 amino acids. Germline lookup yields CDR1 SGHRS and CDR2 YFSETQ. V shed 5 bases and J shed 3 bases, with 11 bases lying between them. The CDR3 DNA reads TGCGCCAGCAGAAGTTCGGGAGACACTGAAGCTTTCTTT. This sequence encodes CASRSSGDTEAFF.

The rearrangement joins TRBV28 to TRBJ1-5; unclear D gene. Per germline, CDR1 MDHEN and CDR2 SYDVKM. Trimming left V 5 bases short and J 3 bases short, with 5 bases between. The CDR3 is 12 amino acids. This CDR3 reads CASSLPNQPQHF. As DNA, the CDR3 is TGTGCCAGCAGTCTCCCCAATCAGCCCCAGCATTTT. Full variable domain (outside the CDR3, taken from reference TRBV28 and TRBJ1-5): DVKVTQSSRYLVKRTGEKVFLECVQDMDHENMFWYRQDPGLGLRLIYFSYDVKMKEKGDIPEGYSVSREKKERFSLILESASTNQTSMYLCASSLPNQPQHFGDGTRLSIL.

The V gene is TRBV30, the J gene TRBJ2-7, with TRBD2 identical over 9 bases. CDR1 and CDR2 (germline): GTSNPN, SVGIG (reference sequence). This CDR3 has 15 amino acids. V dropped 4 bases and J dropped 5; count of bases not matched to a gene: 12. CDR3 residues: CAWKKKAGGFHEQYF. The CDR3 region has the DNA TGTGCCTGGAAAAAGAAAGCGGGGGGATTCCACGAGCAGTACTTC.

The rearrangement links TRBV3-1 (or the pseudogene TRBV3-2) to TRBJ2-3; D is ambiguous. The CDR3 has 13 amino acids. The V end lost 0 bases, the J end lost 6 bases, and 7 bases lay between the germline ends. CDR1 and CDR2 (germline): LGHDT, YNNKEL (reference sequence). The CDR3 nucleotides are TGTGCCAGCAGCCAAGATCTGGAGGATACGCAGTATTTT. Encoded protein: CASSQDLEDTQYF.

V is TRBV9 and J is TRBJ1-5; the match to TRBD1 covers 7 bases. Germline CDR1 SGDLS, CDR2 YYNGEE. The CDR3 is 15 amino acids. J gave up 5 bases and V 0 bases, and 5 bases lay outside the gene matches. The CDR3 loop reads CASSVDTGADQPQHF. The DNA for the CDR3 is TGTGCCAGCAGCGTAGACACAGGGGCGGATCAGCCCCAGCATTTT.

V and J are TRBV5-1 and TRBJ2-7, with 8 bases matching TRBD1. Unmatched junction bases numbered 12, after V lost 4 bases and J lost 3 bases. The CDR3 contains 16 residues. CDR1 SGHRS and CDR2 YFSETQ come from the germline V gene. The CDR3 reads CASSPGDRGTVYEQYF. The CDR3 nucleotides read TGCGCCAGCAGCCCGGGCGACAGGGGCACTGTCTACGAGCAGTACTTC.

This chain connects TRBV5-1 to TRBJ2-2; perhaps TRBD1 as D (6 bases). CDR1 is SGHRS and CDR2 is YFSETQ in the germline V gene. The CDR3 covers 15 residues. Trimming shortened V by 4 bases and J by 4 bases, and 14 bases separated the two germline ends. CDR3 in amino acids: CASSPGVGGTGELFF. Written as DNA, the CDR3 is TGCGCCAGCAGCCCGGGTGTAGGGGGCACCGGGGAGCTGTTTTTT.

The rearrangement uses TRBV5-6 and TRBJ1-1, with a possible D match to TRBD1 (5 bases). Looked up from germline, CDR1 is SGHDT and CDR2 is YYEEEE. The V gene lost 4 bases and the J gene lost 4 bases, with 20 bases spanning the gap. The CDR3 extends over 16 amino acids. The CDR3 spells CASSQGVRTYGTEAFF. As DNA, the CDR3 is TGTGCCAGCAGCCAAGGGGTCCGAACCTACGGCACTGAAGCTTTCTTT. Supplemented by reference TRBV5-6 and TRBJ1-1, the full variable domain reads DAGVTQSPTHLIKTRGQQVTLRCSPKSGHDTVSWYQQALGQGPQFIFQYYEEEERQRGNFPDRFSGHQFPNYSSELNVNALLLGDSALYLCASSQGVRTYGTEAFFGQGTRLTVV.

Regarding this clone: This CDR3 is also generated by other DNA sequences in the sample. V is TRBV5-1 and J is TRBJ1-1; 7 bases are shared with TRBD1. This CDR3 contains 14 residues. Per germline, CDR1 SGHRS and CDR2 YFSETQ. The ends lost 3 bases at V and 0 bases at J; junction bases unmatched: 2. This CDR3 reads CASSSTGLNTEAFF. CDR3 coding DNA: TGCGCCAGCAGCTCGACAGGGCTGAACACTGAAGCTTTCTTT.

The chain uses TRBV5-4 and TRBJ1-2; perhaps TRBD1 as D (5 bases). Trimming removed 1 base from V and 4 bases from J, with 5 bases in between. This CDR3 spans 12 amino acids. Germline assignment: CDR1 SGHNT and CDR2 YYREEE (reference sequence). The CDR3 region is CASSLQGYGYTF. The CDR3 region has the DNA TGTGCCAGCAGCTTGCAGGGCTATGGCTACACCTTC.

This chain links TRBV5-1 with TRBJ1-1; D call uncertain. The germline V gene has CDR1 SGHRS and CDR2 YFSETQ. The CDR3 runs to 15 residues. The germline V and J ends were trimmed by 0 bases and 1 base, with 10 bases remaining between them. Here the CDR3 reads CASSLVNQKNTEAFF. The CDR3 coding sequence is TGCGCCAGCAGCTTGGTAAACCAGAAGAACACTGAAGCTTTCTTT. The full variable domain, with the rest looked up from reference TRBV5-1 and TRBJ1-1, is KAGVTQTPRYLIKTRGQQVTLSCSPISGHRSVSWYQQTPGQGLQFLFEYFSETQRNKGNFPGRFSGRQFSNSRSEMNVSTLELGDSALYLCASSLVNQKNTEAFFGQGTRLTVV.

The chain combines TRBV7-9 with TRBJ2-3; the D gene is possibly TRBD2 (5 bases). Germline CDR1 and CDR2: SEHNR and FQNEAQ (reference sequence). The V end lost 0 bases, the J end lost 6 bases, and 13 bases lay between the germline ends. The CDR3 sequence is 15 residues long. Written as DNA, the CDR3 is TGTGCCAGCAGCTTAGCGGCGGGCCGTGGGGATACGCAGTATTTT. It encodes CASSLAAGRGDTQYF. Full variable domain (rest looked up from reference TRBV7-9 and TRBJ2-3): DTGVSQNPRHKITKRGQNVTFRCDPISEHNRLYWYRQTLGQGPEFLTYFQNEAQLEKSRLLSDRFSAERPKGSFSTLEIQRTEQGDSAMYLCASSLAAGRGDTQYFGPGTRLTVL.

The chain recombines TRBV1 with TRBJ1-5; TRBD1, as called in the table, went unchecked against the DNA. TRBV1 is tagged as a pseudogene. This CDR3 region has 14 residues. DNA for the CDR3: TGCACCAGCAGCCAAGGACACAGCAATCAGCCCCAGCATTTT. Amino acid sequence: CTSSQGHSNQPQHF.

The genes are TRBV24-1 and TRBJ2-3; the match to TRBD2 covers 7 bases. V was pared by 4 bases and J by 1 base, with 1 base of the junction left unmatched. The germline V gene has CDR1 KGHDR and CDR2 SFDVKD. This CDR3 spans 14 amino acids. CDR3 coding DNA: TGTGCCACCAGTGAGAGCGGGGGCACAGATACGCAGTATTTT. It codes for CATSESGGTDTQYF.

The chain carries TRBV7-8 and TRBJ1-3, with TRBD1 matching over 7 bases. CDR1 and CDR2 from the germline V gene are SGHVS and FQNEAQ. V lost 2 bases to trimming and J lost 0 bases; unmatched junction nucleotides: 7. CDR3 length: 17 residues. The CDR3 DNA reads TGTGCCAGCAGCTTAACTCAGGGGGTACGCTCTGGAAACACCATATATTTT. It specifies CASSLTQGVRSGNTIYF.

The gene calls are TRBV19 and TRBJ1-1, with unresolved D. Trimming took 1 base from V and 6 from J, leaving 21 bases between them. The CDR3 spans 17 residues. Germline CDR1 is LNHDA and CDR2 is SQIVND (reference sequence). The CDR3 sequence: CASSIGVLGLKVAEAFF. The CDR3 DNA reads TGTGCCAGTAGTATAGGCGTACTTGGACTGAAGGTCGCTGAAGCTTTCTTT.